The entry below describes one TCR beta chain. Its matching antigen is unknown. This sample was taken from a study of monozygotic twins with inflammatory bowel disease. Study results and caveats: The results supported no single strong signal or clonotype associated with IBD. Clonotype overlap with others was lower in IBD patients than in healthy twins, a difference that was greatest with disease activity. Repertoire similarity did not separate concordant from discordant twins, possibly from limited power.

TCRdb re-called the 5' RACE reads and gives one entry per CDR3 protein, without DNA. With 45,000 or so distinct CDR3 sequences in the sample, the ten largest clones hold about 5%. The germline V gene encodes CDR1 ENHRY and CDR2 SYGVKD. The CDR3 has 12 amino acids. Sample: blood. This TCR was sampled from a human donor with ulcerative colitis or Crohn's disease, or a healthy co-twin of an affected twin (not recorded which). The rearrangement uses TRBV10-3 and TRBJ1-2; TCRdb lists TRBD1, though no DNA is available to test this call. The CDR3 sequence: CAISGGADGYTF.